The rows below give T cell receptor beta chains drawn from one sample of a study of T-cell reconstitution after alpha-beta-depleted transplantation in children. MiXCR, run by TCRdb on the PCR reads, gives a single entry per CDR3 protein. The sample records some 600,000 distinct CDR3 sequences, approximately 15% being singletons. Sequenced material: PBMCs from the stem cell graft donor, taken from the stem cell graft. These receptors all stem from a human donor who donated a stem cell graft to a child with acute myeloid leukemia. The CDR3 runs from the conserved cysteine through the conserved F or W. Each record gives: clone size, J gene, D gene, V gene, CDR3 DNA, CDR3 protein. A D gene is named only where the DNA matches it firmly. Some rows mark clone size as missing; the rest say once, few, many or name a class of expanded clone.

>-|TRBJ2-5|TRBD1|TRBV7-2
TGTGCCAGCAGCTCGGGACAGGGGACAGGGGAGACCCAGTACTTC
CASSSGQGTGETQYF
>many|TRBJ1-1|-|TRBV12-3/TRBV12-4
TGTGCCAGCGGCCAAACTGAAGCTTTCTTT
CASGQTEAFF
>-|TRBJ2-6|TRBD1|TRBV12-3/TRBV12-4
TGTGCCAGCAGCCGGACAGGGCTCTCTGGGGCCAACGTCCTGACTTTC
CASSRTGLSGANVLTF
>many|TRBJ1-1|TRBD1|TRBV20-1
TGCAGTGCTTCGACAGGGGGGATGACTGAAGCTTTCTTT
CSASTGGMTEAFF
>-|TRBJ2-1|TRBD2|TRBV29-1
TGCAGCGTTGAAGATCGTGAAGCGGGGCTGCTTCCCAATGAGCAGTTCTTC
CSVEDREAGLLPNEQFF
>few|TRBJ1-6|-|TRBV20-1
TGCAGTGCTTTGAAACTGAGTAGCTCCTATAATTCACCCCTCCACTTT
CSALKLSSSYNSPLHF
>many|TRBJ1-5|-|TRBV20-1
TGCAGTGCTAGGAATCAGGAGTATAGCAATCAGCCCCAGCATTTT
CSARNQEYSNQPQHF
>-|TRBJ2-5|TRBD1|TRBV7-2
TGTGCCAGCAGCTCGGACAGGGAAAGGCGAGAGACCCAGTACTTC
CASSSDRERRETQYF
>many|TRBJ1-6|-|TRBV20-1
TGCAGTGCTAGAGATTGGGAGGGCTCCTATAATTCACCCCTCCACTTT
CSARDWEGSYNSPLHF
>few|TRBJ2-7|-|TRBV7-2
TGTGCCAGCTCCTGGGGGAACGAGCAGTACTTC
CASSWGNEQYF
>-|TRBJ2-7|-|TRBV15
TGTGCCACCAGCAGAGATCGGGAGCCCGGAGACTACGAGCAGTACTTC
CATSRDREPGDYEQYF
>-|TRBJ1-4|-|TRBV20-1
TGCAGTGCTACTGGACAGAGCGGTGAAAAACTGTTTTTT
CSATGQSGEKLFF
>-|TRBJ2-4|-|TRBV5-1
TGCGCCAGCAGCGCCCGGGACGGCGGAAGTCCAAACATTCAGTACTTC
CASSARDGGSPNIQYF
>-|TRBJ1-1|-|TRBV30
TGTGCCTGGAGTGTATACCGTCGGAACACTGAAGCTTTCTTT
CAWSVYRRNTEAFF
>many|TRBJ2-1|-|TRBV20-1
TGCAGTGCTAGTGACCGGATTGAGCAGTTCTTC
CSASDRIEQFF
>many|TRBJ1-2|-|TRBV12-3/TRBV12-4
TGTGCCAGCAGTTTAAGGGCGGATAGCGGCTACACCTTC
CASSLRADSGYTF
>-|TRBJ2-3|TRBD2|TRBV5-1
TGCGCCAGCAGCTCCACCTCAGGGAGCGGGGGGTCCACAGATACGCAGTATTTT
CASSSTSGSGGSTDTQYF
>-|TRBJ2-1|TRBD2|TRBV20-1
TGCTGTGCTAGCACTAGCGGGGGATCCTGGGGTGAGCAGTTCTTC
CCASTSGGSWGEQFF
>-|TRBJ2-6|-|TRBV7-9
TGTGCCAGCAGCTTAGCCACGGTCTCTGGGGCCAACGTCCTGACTTTC
CASSLATVSGANVLTF
>many|TRBJ2-3|-|TRBV7-9
TGTGCCAGCAGTCGGACAGACTCCACAGATACGCAGTATTTT
CASSRTDSTDTQYF
>-|TRBJ2-3|TRBD2|TRBV6-5
TGTGCCAGCAGTTACCGGGGGGTTAGCACAGATACGCAGTATTTT
CASSYRGVSTDTQYF
>many|TRBJ2-3|TRBD1|TRBV29-1
TGCAGCGTTAACGGACAGGGGAGTTTCGCAGATACGCAGTATTTT
CSVNGQGSFADTQYF
>few|TRBJ1-1|TRBD1|TRBV5-1
TGCGCCAGCAGAAAGGGACAGGGGGCTCTTGAAGCTTTCTTT
CASRKGQGALEAFF
>few|TRBJ2-5|TRBD2|TRBV20-1
TGCAGTGCTGGAGGTCACGGGGGGGTAATAAAGACCCAGTACTTC
CSAGGHGGVIKTQYF
>few|TRBJ2-3|TRBD2|TRBV15
TGTGCCACCAGCACAGCGGGGGGCCCAGATACGCAGTATTTT
CATSTAGGPDTQYF
>many|TRBJ1-6|TRBD1|TRBV20-1
TGCAGTGCTAGGTCCCCAGGGGGTGTCTCCTATAATTCACCCCTCCACTTT
CSARSPGGVSYNSPLHF
>few|TRBJ1-1|-|TRBV7-9
TGTGCCAGCAGCGGTCGACGGGACGGGGCTTTCTTT
CASSGRRDGAFF
>-|TRBJ2-1|TRBD2|TRBV7-2
TGTGCCAGCAGCCCCGGGGGGACCAATGAGCAGTTCTTC
CASSPGGTNEQFF
>many|TRBJ2-1|-|TRBV29-1
TGCAGCGTTGAATGGCATGAGCAGTTCTTC
CSVEWHEQFF
>-|TRBJ2-7|-|TRBV12-3/TRBV12-4
TGTGCCAGCAGTTTAGGTCAGGGTGGAAGAATCTACGAGCAGTACTTC
CASSLGQGGRIYEQYF
>-|TRBJ2-6|-|TRBV18
TGTGCCAGCTCACCAGAACTGTCTGGGGCCAACGTCCTGACTTTC
CASSPELSGANVLTF
>-|TRBJ2-7|TRBD1|TRBV11-3
TGTGCCAGCAGCTCCTTGACAGGGGAATTCGAGCAGTACTTC
CASSSLTGEFEQYF
>-|TRBJ1-6|-|TRBV28
TGTGCCAGCCTCGGGACGCCCCGTAATTCACCCCTCCACTTT
CASLGTPRNSPLHF